The 31 T cell receptor beta chains below all came from one sample that was sequenced in a study of CD8 T cells in ankylosing spondylitis (dated by TCRdb to about 2017). General findings and caveats noted by the study authors: A TCR beta motif made up of several highly homologous amino acid variants appeared to be characteristic of blood from ankylosing spondylitis patients.

Their antigens are not known. The library was obtained by 5' RACE. The sample was run on an Illumina HiSeq 2500. TCRdb redid the processing of the public reads, applying fastp at Q25 and MiXCR, and retained in-frame beta chains. Each entry merges the rows of one CDR3 protein and shows their most common DNA and genes. The sample contains around 490,000 distinct CDR3 sequences, 5.3% of them found a single time. The ten largest clones add up to under 4.5% of the sample. Sample: blood, either unsorted or a sorted T cell fraction (not recorded which). These receptors originate from a male donor with ankylosing spondylitis.

This clonotype was observed many times. The chain recombines TRBV15 with TRBJ2-2; D is unclear. This CDR3 spans 14 amino acids. Germline V gives CDR1 LNHNV, CDR2 YYDKDF (reference sequence). V was shortened by 0 bases and J by 7 bases, with 9 bases between the two germline ends. CDR3 sequence reads: CATSREDGDGELFF. The CDR3 DNA follows: TGTGCCACCAGCAGAGAAGATGGGGACGGGGAGCTGTTTTTT.

CDR3 residues: CASSSTATYNEQFF. In nucleotides, the CDR3 is TGTGCCAGCAGTTCGACAGCAACCTACAATGAGCAGTTCTTC. The J gene is TRBJ2-1, the V gene TRBV6-2 or TRBV6-3; tentatively, D is TRBD1 (5 bases). Germline CDR1 and CDR2: MNHEY and SVGEGT. Trimming cost V 4 bases and J 2 bases, with 9 bases left between them. CDR3 size: 14 residues.

This clonotype has ten or more counts. CDR3 protein: CASSRRDREGDTQYF. CDR3 in DNA: TGTGCCAGCAGCCGACGGGACAGGGAAGGAGATACGCAGTATTTT. J is TRBJ2-3 and V is TRBV28; TRBD1 matches 9 bases. Germline values: CDR1 MDHEN, CDR2 SYDVKM. This CDR3 has 15 amino acids. The junction had 9 bases not matched to a gene; V was cut back by 6 bases and J by 5 bases. The variable domain in full, completed from reference TRBV28 and TRBJ2-3, reads DVKVTQSSRYLVKRTGEKVFLECVQDMDHENMFWYRQDPGLGLRLIYFSYDVKMKEKGDIPEGYSVSREKKERFSLILESASTNQTSMYLCASSRRDREGDTQYFGPGTRLTVL.

At least ten counts were recorded for this clonotype. This rearrangement joins TRBV20-1 to TRBJ2-5, with D unclear. The CDR3 has 13 amino acids. V was shortened by 0 bases and J by 2 bases, with 7 bases between the two germline ends. Germline V CDR1 and CDR2: DFQATT, SNEGSKA (reference sequence). This CDR3 is CSAREGPQETQYF. The DNA for the CDR3 is TGCAGTGCTAGAGAAGGTCCGCAAGAGACCCAGTACTTC.

This clonotype has a handful of counts. The chain joins TRBV7-2 to TRBJ2-2; 8 nucleotides line up with TRBD1. CDR1 and CDR2 from the germline V gene are SGHTA and FQGNSA. With V trimmed by 7 bases and J by 5 bases, 12 bases remained unmatched. This CDR3 is built from 16 residues. CDR3 in DNA: TGTGCCAGCACCCCACGGACAGGGTTAAGTACCGGGGAGCTGTTTTTT. It encodes CASTPRTGLSTGELFF.

Many counts were recorded for this clonotype. The chain has TRBV7-9 and TRBJ2-7; possible D gene TRBD1, 5 bases. CDR3 length equals 14 residues. V lost 6 bases and J lost 0, with 12 bases in between. Germline CDR1 SEHNR, CDR2 FQNEAQ (reference sequence). The CDR3 DNA follows: TGTGCCAGCAGACCTGGACAAGACTCCTACGAGCAGTACTTC. Amino acid sequence: CASRPGQDSYEQYF.

In this sample, this clonotype turned up many times. V usage is TRBV7-2 and J usage is TRBJ1-2; TRBD1 matches at 8 bases. Per the germline V gene, CDR1 is SGHTA and CDR2 is FQGNSA. The J segment lost 5 bases and the V segment lost 4 bases, leaving 9 bases of the junction unmatched. This CDR3 spans 15 amino acids. CDR3 residues: CASSSGAGGVYGYTF. CDR3 nucleotides: TGTGCCAGCAGCTCCGGGGCAGGGGGCGTTTATGGCTACACCTTC. The full variable domain, in which reference TRBV7-2 and TRBJ1-2 provide the parts outside the CDR3, is GAGVSQSPSNKVTEKGKDVELRCDPISGHTALYWYRQSLGQGLEFLIYFQGNSAPDKSGLPSDRFSAERTGGSVSTLTIQRTQQEDSAVYLCASSSGAGGVYGYTFGSGTRLTVV.

This clonotype was counted at least ten times. The chain employs TRBV7-9 and TRBJ1-4; D may be TRBD1 (5 bases). Trimming took 5 bases from V and 7 from J, leaving 17 bases between them. In germline, CDR1 is SEHNR, CDR2 FQNEAQ (reference sequence). The CDR3 is made up of 15 amino acids. The CDR3 coding sequence is TGTGCCAGCAGCCCCTCATGGCAGGGTAGTGAAAAACTGTTTTTT. This sequence encodes CASSPSWQGSEKLFF.

This clonotype was found many times. The J gene is TRBJ2-1, the V gene TRBV7-3; D possibly matches TRBD1 or TRBD2 (5 bases each). The V end was cut by 1 base, the J end by 7 bases, with 14 bases between. The CDR3 loop spans 15 amino acids. In germline, CDR1 is SGHTA, CDR2 FQGTGA. The CDR3 reads CASSLIPGNRNEQFF. The CDR3 coding sequence is TGTGCCAGCAGCTTAATCCCGGGGAACAGGAATGAGCAGTTCTTC.

This clonotype has more than one count but fewer than ten. The chain employs TRBV6-6 and TRBJ2-1; no clear D gene. The germline V gene has CDR1 MNHNY and CDR2 SVGAGI (reference sequence). The CDR3 length is 13 residues. Trimming stripped 7 bases from V and 4 bases from J, with 11 bases between. CDR3 residues: CASKGMRYNEQFF. Here the CDR3 DNA reads TGTGCCAGCAAAGGGATGAGATACAATGAGCAGTTCTTC.

The table lists this clonotype with many counts. The chain combines TRBV20-1 with TRBJ2-1, with 9 positions matching TRBD1. Trimming removed 8 bases from V and 2 bases from J; junction bases left unmatched: 7. The CDR3 contains 14 residues. Germline assignment: CDR1 DFQATT and CDR2 SNEGSKA (reference sequence). CDR3 bases: TGCAGTCTTAACACAGGGGGCACCTACAATGAGCAGTTCTTC. Translating it yields CSLNTGGTYNEQFF.

This clonotype has at least ten counts. V usage is TRBV30 and J usage is TRBJ2-7; 7 bases align to TRBD2. Germline V lookup: CDR1 GTSNPN, CDR2 SVGIG (reference sequence). The CDR3 has 16 amino acids. The V and J ends lost 1 base and 0 bases, in that order; junction bases with no gene match: 9. The CDR3 loop reads CAWSGRASGYSYEQYF. The CDR3 DNA follows: TGTGCCTGGAGTGGGAGGGCTAGCGGATACTCCTACGAGCAGTACTTC. Based on the CDR3 plus reference TRBV30 and TRBJ2-7, the full variable domain is SQTIHQWPATLVQPVGSPLSLECTVEGTSNPNLYWYRQAAGRGLQLLFYSVGIGQISSEVPQNLSASRPQDRQFILSSKKLLLSDSGFYLCAWSGRASGYSYEQYFGPGTRLTVT.

This clonotype has more than one count but fewer than ten. V gene TRBV27 combines with J gene TRBJ2-1; TRBD2 aligns across 14 bases. V dropped 2 bases and J dropped 7; count of bases not matched to a gene: 4. Germline CDR1 and CDR2: MNHEY and SMNVEV (reference sequence). The CDR3 runs 16 residues. CDR3 in amino acids: CASSLRLAGGKNEQFF. The CDR3 DNA follows: TGTGCCAGCAGTTTACGACTAGCGGGAGGGAAGAATGAGCAGTTCTTC.

The sample holds many counts of this clonotype. V is TRBV12-3 or TRBV12-4 and J is TRBJ1-2; D may be TRBD1 (6 bases). The CDR3 is made up of 13 amino acids. The V end was cut by 3 bases, the J end by 8 bases, with 13 bases between. In nucleotides, the CDR3 is TGTGCCAGCAGTTTCCCCCACAGGGAGGGCTACACCTTC. Amino acids: CASSFPHREGYTF.

This rearrangement joins TRBV11-2 to TRBJ1-2; D remains ambiguous. This CDR3 region has 16 residues. The germline V gene encodes CDR1 SGHAT and CDR2 FQNNGV. V lost 2 bases to trimming and J lost 1 base, with 14 bases between them. This CDR3 is CASSLISTLVNYGYTF. CDR3 DNA: TGTGCCAGCAGCTTAATCTCTACCCTAGTTAACTATGGCTACACCTTC.

The sample holds many counts of this clonotype. This chain connects TRBV7-2 to TRBJ2-7; tentative D call: TRBD1 (6 bases). This CDR3 has 12 amino acids. V was cut by 3 bases and J by 6 bases, with 9 bases left in between. The germline V gene encodes CDR1 SGHTA and CDR2 FQGNSA. The CDR3 is CASSLTGPEQYF. The CDR3 DNA is TGTGCCAGCAGCTTGACAGGACCCGAGCAGTACTTC.

This clonotype was seen ten or more times. The gene calls are TRBV6-5 and TRBJ2-3; possibly TRBD1 for D (6 bases). V was pared by 0 bases and J by 6 bases, with 10 bases between. CDR1 and CDR2 (germline): MNHEY, SVGAGI. The CDR3 length is 14 residues. This CDR3 is CASSYSLGADTQYF. In DNA form, the CDR3 reads TGTGCCAGCAGTTACTCTCTGGGGGCGGATACGCAGTATTTT.

This clonotype was detected ten times or more. The V call is TRBV10-3, the J call TRBJ1-2, with 9 positions matching TRBD1. Germline V gene data show CDR1 as ENHRY and CDR2 as SYGVKD. Germline trimming cut 7 bases from V and 8 bases from J; bases unmatched to any gene: 17. This CDR3 has 16 amino acids. Written as DNA, the CDR3 is TGTGCCATCAAGGCGGACAGGGGACTGGCCTGGCGCGGCTACACCTTC. Translation: CAIKADRGLAWRGYTF.

At least ten counts were recorded for this clonotype. J is TRBJ2-5 and V is TRBV27, with 9 bases fitting TRBD1. V lost 5 bases to trimming and J lost 7 bases; unmatched junction nucleotides: 11. Germline CDR1 reads MNHEY; CDR2 reads SMNVEV (reference sequence). There are 15 residues in the CDR3. The CDR3 reads CASSAAGTGWLTQYF. CDR3 in DNA: TGTGCCAGCAGTGCCGCCGGGACAGGGTGGCTGACCCAGTACTTC.

This clonotype has a count of ten or more. This rearrangement joins TRBV4-3 to TRBJ1-5, with a possible D match to TRBD1 (5 bases). V lost 3 bases, J lost 1 base, and 16 bases lay in between. CDR1 and CDR2 from the germline V gene are LGHNA and YSLEER. The CDR3 loop spans 17 amino acids. CDR3 DNA sequence: TGCGCCAGCAGCCAGACCGCCCTGGGGGGGAGCAATCAGCCCCAGCATTTT. Amino acids: CASSQTALGGSNQPQHF.

This clonotype was seen repeatedly, ten times or more. The chain carries TRBV5-1 and TRBJ1-2; perhaps TRBD1 as D (5 bases). V was clipped by 0 bases and J by 5 bases, with 8 bases between them. This CDR3 is 13 amino acids long. Germline CDR1 is SGHRS and CDR2 is YFSETQ. The CDR3, as DNA: TGCGCCAGCAGCTTGGTCCAGGGATATGGCTACACCTTC. Its translation is CASSLVQGYGYTF.

In its sample, this clonotype was seen a few times. The chain has TRBV5-1 and TRBJ2-4; 11 nucleotides line up with TRBD2. Germline V gene lookup returns CDR1 SGHRS and CDR2 YFSETQ. V shed 3 bases and J 5 bases; nucleotides not matched to a gene: 4. This CDR3 comprises 15 residues. The CDR3 DNA is TGCGCCAGCAGCTCACTAGCGGGGGATCAAAACATTCAGTACTTC. It specifies CASSSLAGDQNIQYF.

This clonotype was detected ten times or more. The V and J genes are TRBV6-4 and TRBJ2-3; 7 bases map to TRBD1. The CDR3 contains 14 residues. CDR1 is MRHNA, CDR2 SNTAGT, per germline. V lost 0 bases and J lost 4; bases outside the gene matches: 1. CDR3 coding DNA: TGTGCCAGCAGTGACTCAGGGGGCGCAGATACGCAGTATTTT. It is translated as CASSDSGGADTQYF.

This clonotype was picked up many times. This sequence joins TRBV4-1 and TRBJ1-5; 7 bases match TRBD1. Germline values: CDR1 MGHRA, CDR2 YSYEKL. V shed 1 base, J shed 9 bases, and the junction held 12 bases outside the gene matches. The CDR3 extends over 16 amino acids. The CDR3 region has the DNA TGCGCCAGCAGCCAAGGTCTGATTGGCAGGGGGGGGCCCCAGCATTTT. Translated, it gives CASSQGLIGRGGPQHF.

This clonotype occurred many times. The chain links TRBV5-1 to TRBJ1-2; a possible D gene is TRBD1 (5 bases). CDR3 length: 12 amino acids. V shed 4 bases and J shed 8 bases, with 12 bases lying between them. Germline CDR1 reads SGHRS; CDR2 reads YFSETQ. The CDR3 spells CASSRDGSGYTF. Written as DNA, the CDR3 is TGCGCCAGCAGCCGGGACGGTTCGGGCTACACCTTC.

This clonotype was recorded at least ten times. The chain is built from TRBV24-1 and TRBJ2-1; 8 bases align to TRBD1. Germline trimming cut 4 bases from V and 9 bases from J; bases unmatched to any gene: 4. This CDR3 is built from 13 residues. CDR1 is KGHDR and CDR2 is SFDVKD in the germline V gene. The CDR3 DNA is TGTGCCACCAGTGACTTCGGACAGGGTGAGCAGTTCTTC. Translation gives CATSDFGQGEQFF.

This clonotype was recorded many times. V usage is TRBV29-1 and J usage is TRBJ1-1; 7 bases fit TRBD1. Trimming at V came to 4 bases and at J to 1 base, leaving 6 bases not matched to a gene. There are 14 residues in the CDR3. From germline, CDR1 is SQVTM and CDR2 ANQGSEA. The CDR3 coding sequence is TGCAGCGTTGGTCAAGGGGGCCAGAACACTGAAGCTTTCTTT. Translated, it gives CSVGQGGQNTEAFF.

This clonotype was seen at least ten times. J is TRBJ2-5 and V is TRBV29-1; 11 bases fit TRBD2. The CDR3 consists of 14 residues. Germline lookup yields CDR1 SQVTM and CDR2 ANQGSEA. The ends lost 4 bases at V and 4 bases at J; junction bases unmatched: 5. The CDR3 protein is CSVGLAGIAETQYF. The CDR3 nucleotides are TGCAGCGTTGGACTAGCGGGAATAGCAGAGACCCAGTACTTC. The full variable domain, in which reference TRBV29-1 and TRBJ2-5 provide the parts outside the CDR3, is SAVISQKPSRDICQRGTSLTIQCQVDSQVTMMFWYRQQPGQSLTLIATANQGSEATYESGFVIDKFPISRPNLTFSTLTVSNMSPEDSSIYLCSVGLAGIAETQYFGPGTRLLVL.

This clonotype was counted ten times or more. The chain links TRBV20-1 to TRBJ2-7, with unresolved D. V gave up 6 bases and J gave up 2 bases, with 17 bases separating them. Germline V CDR1 and CDR2: DFQATT, SNEGSKA (reference sequence). This CDR3 has 14 amino acids. The CDR3 region has the DNA TGCAGTGCCCCCTTGACCTCCTATACCTACGAGCAGTACTTC. Its translation: CSAPLTSYTYEQYF.

This clonotype has ten or more counts. The chain uses TRBV10-3 and TRBJ2-3; possibly TRBD1 for D (6 bases). V was pared by 8 bases and J by 3 bases, with 15 bases between. The CDR3 is 14 residues long. Germline V gene sequence: CDR1 ENHRY, CDR2 SYGVKD. The CDR3 protein is CAIRTDRRTDTQYF. The CDR3 bases are TGTGCCATCCGAACCGACAGGAGGACAGATACGCAGTATTTT.

This clonotype was seen repeatedly, ten times or more. The chain recombines TRBV9 with TRBJ1-1; D unclear. The CDR3 loop spans 14 amino acids. CDR1 and CDR2 (germline): SGDLS, YYNGEE. Deletions cut 0 bases from V and 2 bases from J, with 8 bases between. CDR3 residues: CASSVAATNTEAFF. The CDR3 DNA reads TGTGCCAGCAGCGTAGCTGCTACAAACACTGAAGCTTTCTTT.